These 8 T cell receptor beta chains share one sample of origin, sequenced in a study. TCRdb re-derived calls from the 5' RACE reads in MiXCR, one entry per CDR3 protein. This table has some 9,200 distinct CDR3 sequences, around 15% appearing once. The sorted Tregs were CD4+CD25+CD127-/low cells. The sequenced material came from Tregs sorted from blood. These receptors originate from a female donor with breast cancer.

In regard to this clonotype: A much bigger clone sits one base away, suggesting this may be a read error. The chain employs TRBV3-1 and TRBJ2-1; tentative D call: TRBD2 (5 bases). CDR3 length: 14 residues. The germline V gene has CDR1 LGHDT and CDR2 YNNKEL (reference sequence). V gave up 1 base and J gave up 7 bases, with 11 bases separating them. The CDR3 DNA follows: TGTGCCAGCAGCCAAGGACTATCGGTTAATGAGCAGTTCTTC. Protein: CASSQGLSVNEQFF.

This clonotype has only one observation. Just one base apart from a much larger clone, this may be a read error. This sequence joins TRBV6-5 and TRBJ1-2; TRBD1 aligns across 10 bases. The CDR3 totals 16 residues. In germline, CDR1 is MNHEY, CDR2 SVGAGI. The CDR3 DNA reads as TGTGCCAGCAGTTACATAAGGACAGGGGGGGCCTATGGCTGCACCTTC. Translation gives CASSYIRTGGAYGCTF.

This clonotype is medium-sized (0.01 to 0.1%) within its sample. The chain joins TRBV5-1 to TRBJ2-3, with a weak D call TRBD2 (6 bases). V lost 5 bases to trimming and J lost 4 bases, with 14 bases between them. Per the germline V gene, CDR1 is SGHRS and CDR2 is YFSETQ. The CDR3 has 14 residues. Written as DNA, the CDR3 is TGCGCCAGCAGGGGAGGCGGGCGTCCAGATACGCAGTATTTT. Translated: CASRGGGRPDTQYF. Full variable domain (outside the CDR3, taken from reference TRBV5-1 and TRBJ2-3): KAGVTQTPRYLIKTRGQQVTLSCSPISGHRSVSWYQQTPGQGLQFLFEYFSETQRNKGNFPGRFSGRQFSNSRSEMNVSTLELGDSALYLCASRGGGRPDTQYFGPGTRLTVL.

The chain joins TRBV18 to TRBJ1-2; D is undetermined. Germline V gene lookup returns CDR1 KGHSH and CDR2 LQKENI. Trimming took 3 bases from V and 2 from J, leaving 7 bases between them. The length of the CDR3 is 13 residues. CDR3 loop: CASSPDGNYGYTF. The CDR3 DNA reads TGTGCCAGCTCACCCGACGGAAACTATGGCTACACCTTC.

This clonotype counts as medium-sized. The chain carries TRBV4-1 and TRBJ1-2; no firm D call. Germline V gene sequence: CDR1 MGHRA, CDR2 YSYEKL. The CDR3 length is 13 residues. Trimming took 1 base from V and 8 from J, leaving 11 bases between them. CDR3 sequence reads: CASSQVLAEGYTF. CDR3 DNA sequence: TGCGCCAGCAGCCAAGTTTTGGCAGAAGGCTACACCTTC.

This clonotype occurred many times. The V gene is TRBV20-1, the J gene TRBJ2-3; the match to TRBD2 covers 11 bases. Trimming cost V 3 bases and J 2 bases; bases outside gene matches: 1. From germline, CDR1 is DFQATT and CDR2 SNEGSKA (reference sequence). The CDR3 totals 14 residues. The CDR3: CSARTSGNTDTQYF. In DNA, the CDR3 is TGCAGTGCTAGGACTAGCGGGAACACAGATACGCAGTATTTT.

In regard to this clonotype: A single base separates this from a much larger clone, so it may be a read error. This sequence joins TRBV7-3 and TRBJ1-1; no clear D gene. CDR1 and CDR2 (germline): SGHTA, FQGTGA. CDR3 length: 13 residues. Trimming took 4 bases from V and 5 from J, leaving 11 bases between them. The CDR3 nucleotides read TGTGCCAGCAGCTCAACGGCGGGGACTGAAGCTTTCTTT. Amino acid sequence: CASSSTAGTEAFF.

By share of the sample, this clonotype is medium-sized (0.01 to 0.1%). This rearrangement joins TRBV7-2 to TRBJ1-2; TRBD1 agrees at 7 bases. Germline V gene data show CDR1 as SGHTA and CDR2 as FQGNSA. V was clipped by 5 bases and J by 8 bases; unmatched bases: 11. The CDR3 is 14 residues long. CDR3 coding DNA: TGTGCCAGCAGCACGCCGGGACAGCTATGGGGCTACACCTTC. Translating it yields CASSTPGQLWGYTF. Full variable domain (missing parts from reference TRBV7-2 and TRBJ1-2): GAGVSQSPSNKVTEKGKDVELRCDPISGHTALYWYRQSLGQGLEFLIYFQGNSAPDKSGLPSDRFSAERTGGSVSTLTIQRTQQEDSAVYLCASSTPGQLWGYTFGSGTRLTVV.